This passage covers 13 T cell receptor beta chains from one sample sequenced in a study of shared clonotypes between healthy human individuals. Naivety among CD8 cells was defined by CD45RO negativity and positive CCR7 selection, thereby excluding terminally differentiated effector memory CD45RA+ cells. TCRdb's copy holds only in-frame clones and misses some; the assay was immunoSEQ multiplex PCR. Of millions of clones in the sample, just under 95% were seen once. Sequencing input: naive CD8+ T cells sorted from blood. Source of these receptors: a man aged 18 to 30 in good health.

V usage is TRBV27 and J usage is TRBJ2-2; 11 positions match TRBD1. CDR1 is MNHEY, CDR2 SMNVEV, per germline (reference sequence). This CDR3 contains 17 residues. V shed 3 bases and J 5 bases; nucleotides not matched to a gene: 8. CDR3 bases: TGTGCCAGCAGTTTCATAGGACAGGGGGCAGGGACCGGGGAGCTGTTTTTT. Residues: CASSFIGQGAGTGELFF.

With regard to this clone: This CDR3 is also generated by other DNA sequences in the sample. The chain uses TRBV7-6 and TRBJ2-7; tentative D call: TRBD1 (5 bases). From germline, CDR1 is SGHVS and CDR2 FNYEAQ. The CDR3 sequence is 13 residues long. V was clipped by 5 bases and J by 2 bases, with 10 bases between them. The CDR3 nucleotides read TGTGCCAGCAGCCCGACAGAGACCTACGAGCAGTACTTC. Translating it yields CASSPTETYEQYF.

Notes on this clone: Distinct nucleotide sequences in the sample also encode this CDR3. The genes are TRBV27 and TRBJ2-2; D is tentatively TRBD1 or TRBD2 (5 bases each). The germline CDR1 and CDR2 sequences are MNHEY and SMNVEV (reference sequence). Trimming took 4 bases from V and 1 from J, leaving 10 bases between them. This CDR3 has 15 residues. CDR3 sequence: CASSSGTVNTGELFF. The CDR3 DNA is TGTGCCAGCAGTTCCGGGACGGTGAACACCGGGGAGCTGTTTTTT.

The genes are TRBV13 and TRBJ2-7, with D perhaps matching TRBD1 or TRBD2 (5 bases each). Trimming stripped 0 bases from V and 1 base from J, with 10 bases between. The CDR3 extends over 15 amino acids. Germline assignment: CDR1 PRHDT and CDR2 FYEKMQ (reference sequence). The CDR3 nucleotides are TGTGCCAGCAGCTTAGGACGCAGGGAGTCCTACGAGCAGTACTTC. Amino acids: CASSLGRRESYEQYF. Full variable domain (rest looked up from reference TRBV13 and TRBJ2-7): AAGVIQSPRHLIKEKRETATLKCYPIPRHDTVYWYQQGPGQDPQFLISFYEKMQSDKGSIPDRFSAQQFSDYHSELNMSSLELGDSALYFCASSLGRRESYEQYFGPGTRLTVT.

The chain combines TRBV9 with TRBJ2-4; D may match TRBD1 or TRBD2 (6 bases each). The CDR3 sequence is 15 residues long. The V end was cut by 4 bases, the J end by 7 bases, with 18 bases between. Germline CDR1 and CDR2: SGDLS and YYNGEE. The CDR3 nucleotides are TGTGCCAGCAGCCCTCCCGGGGGCTGGGGGAACATTCAGTACTTC. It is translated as CASSPPGGWGNIQYF.

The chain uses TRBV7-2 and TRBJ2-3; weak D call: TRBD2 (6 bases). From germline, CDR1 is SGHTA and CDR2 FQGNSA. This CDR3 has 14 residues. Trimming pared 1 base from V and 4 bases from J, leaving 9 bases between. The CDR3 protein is CASSLVTSPDTQYF. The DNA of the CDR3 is TGTGCCAGCAGCTTAGTAACTAGCCCAGATACGCAGTATTTT.

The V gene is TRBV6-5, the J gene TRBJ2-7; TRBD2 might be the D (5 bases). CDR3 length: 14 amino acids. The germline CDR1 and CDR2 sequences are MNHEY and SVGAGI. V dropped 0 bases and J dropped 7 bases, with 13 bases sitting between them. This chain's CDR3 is CASSYSDYSREQYF. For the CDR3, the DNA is TGTGCCAGCAGTTACTCTGACTACTCTAGAGAGCAGTACTTC.

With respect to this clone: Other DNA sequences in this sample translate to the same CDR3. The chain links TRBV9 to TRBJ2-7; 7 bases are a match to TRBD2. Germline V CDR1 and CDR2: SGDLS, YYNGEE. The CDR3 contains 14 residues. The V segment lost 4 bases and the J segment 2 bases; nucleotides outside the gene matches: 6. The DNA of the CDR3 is TGTGCCAGCAGCCCTGGGAGGGGAGCCTACGAGCAGTACTTC. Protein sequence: CASSPGRGAYEQYF. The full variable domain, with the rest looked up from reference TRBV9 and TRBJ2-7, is DSGVTQTPKHLITATGQRVTLRCSPRSGDLSVYWYQQSLDQGLQFLIQYYNGEERAKGNILERFSAQQFPDLHSELNLSSLELGDSALYFCASSPGRGAYEQYFGPGTRLTVT.

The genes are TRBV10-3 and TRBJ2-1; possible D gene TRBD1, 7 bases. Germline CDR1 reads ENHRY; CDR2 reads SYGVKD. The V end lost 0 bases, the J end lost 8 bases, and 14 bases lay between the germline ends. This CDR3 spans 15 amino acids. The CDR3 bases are TGTGCCATCAGTGAGTCAGGCGTCAGGGGGGATGAGCAGTTCTTC. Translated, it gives CAISESGVRGDEQFF.

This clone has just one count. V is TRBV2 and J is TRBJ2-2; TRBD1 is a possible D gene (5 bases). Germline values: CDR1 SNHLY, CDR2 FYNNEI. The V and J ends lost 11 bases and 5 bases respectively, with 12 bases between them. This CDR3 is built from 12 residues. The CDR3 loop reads CAGGARTGELFF. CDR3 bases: TGTGCCGGTGGGGCGAGGACCGGGGAGCTGTTTTTT. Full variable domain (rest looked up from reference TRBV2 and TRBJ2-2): EPEVTQTPSHQVTQMGQEVILRCVPISNHLYFYWYRQILGQKVEFLVSFYNNEISEKSEIFDDQFSVERPDGSNFTLKIRSTKLEDSAMYFCAGGARTGELFFGEGSRLTVL.

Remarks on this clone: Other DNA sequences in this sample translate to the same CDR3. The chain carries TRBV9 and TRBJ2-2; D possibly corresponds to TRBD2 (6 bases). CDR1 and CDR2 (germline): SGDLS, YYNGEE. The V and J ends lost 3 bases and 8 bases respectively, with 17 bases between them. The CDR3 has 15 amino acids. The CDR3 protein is CASSARTMGTGELFF. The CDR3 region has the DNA TGTGCCAGCAGCGCTCGTACAATGGGGACTGGGGAGCTGTTTTTT. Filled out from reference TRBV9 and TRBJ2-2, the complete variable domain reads DSGVTQTPKHLITATGQRVTLRCSPRSGDLSVYWYQQSLDQGLQFLIQYYNGEERAKGNILERFSAQQFPDLHSELNLSSLELGDSALYFCASSARTMGTGELFFGEGSRLTVL.

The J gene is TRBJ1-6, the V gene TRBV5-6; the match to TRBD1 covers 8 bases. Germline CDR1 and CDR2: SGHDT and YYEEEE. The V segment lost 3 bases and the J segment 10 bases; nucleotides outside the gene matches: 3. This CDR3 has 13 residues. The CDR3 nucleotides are TGTGCCAGCAGCTGGACAGGGTACTCACCCCTCCACTTT. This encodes CASSWTGYSPLHF.

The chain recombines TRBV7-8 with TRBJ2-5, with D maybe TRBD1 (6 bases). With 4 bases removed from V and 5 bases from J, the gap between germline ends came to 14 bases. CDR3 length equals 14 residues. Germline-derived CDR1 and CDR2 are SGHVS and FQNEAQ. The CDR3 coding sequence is TGTGCCAGCAGCTCAGGGCAGGGGATGGAGACCCAGTACTTC. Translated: CASSSGQGMETQYF.